This TCR beta chain was obtained from a study of cytomegalovirus exposure and HLA in healthy donors. Study background: The same platform was used for the roughly 110 validation repertoires as for the approximately 730 first-cohort repertoires, as reported in a later analysis. Study conclusions and caveats: According to reports, the classifier identified cytomegalovirus status with high specificity and sensitivity. A later analysis found first-cohort TCR clusters tended to co-occur in the 120 validation repertoires.

Concerning this clone: Its target is unknown.

The repertoire was sequenced with immunoSEQ multiplex PCR; TCRdb's copy has only in-frame clones and lacks some. Among some 160,000 clones listed, 88% were seen once. The germline V gene has CDR1 LGHNA and CDR2 YSLEER. Losses at the gene ends were 0 bases for V and 0 bases for J; bases not matched to a gene: 10. The CDR3 runs to 18 residues. What was sequenced was PBMCs. This receptor was identified in a man between 18 and 35 years old in good health and CMV-seronegative. J is TRBJ2-5 and V is TRBV4-3, with 7 bases that match TRBD2. The CDR3 DNA is TGCGCCAGCAGCCAAGAATTGACTAGCCATGATAACCAAGAGACCCAGTACTTC. Its protein product is CASSQELTSHDNQETQYF.